One and the same sample provided the 30 T cell receptor beta chains below, sequenced in a study of CD8+CD57+ T cells in acquired aplastic anemia. Genomic DNA, serving as template, underwent TCR beta VDJ and CDR3 profiling. Using its own MiXCR run on the reads, TCRdb lists one record per CDR3 protein. The data show about 81,000 distinct CDR3 sequences, with over 35% seen just once and around 63% held by the top ten. Sequences were obtained from sorted CD4+, CD8+, or CD8+CD57+ T cells (not recorded which) from PBMCs. The origin of the receptors is a human donor in good health, serving as a control.

The genes are TRBV24-1 and TRBJ2-7; the D gene could be TRBD1 or TRBD2 (5 bases each). The CDR3 contains 13 residues. Trimming cost V 5 bases and J 3 bases, with 10 bases left between them. CDR1 KGHDR and CDR2 SFDVKD come from the germline V gene. The CDR3 loop is CATSGLGVYEQYF. CDR3 nucleotide sequence: TGTGCCACCAGTGGACTGGGGGTCTACGAGCAGTACTTC.

The chain employs TRBV20-1 and TRBJ2-2, with D possibly TRBD2 on 6 matching bases. Looked up from germline, CDR1 is DFQATT and CDR2 is SNEGSKA (reference sequence). V dropped 0 bases and J dropped 4 bases, with 15 bases sitting between them. The length of the CDR3 is 16 residues. The CDR3 nucleotides are TGCAGTGCTAGAGATCTTGGGGGGAGGAGCACCGGGGAGCTGTTTTTT. Translation: CSARDLGGRSTGELFF.

This clonotype was seen once. CDR3 residues: CASSARDRGHEQYF. For the CDR3, the DNA is TGTGCCAGCAGCGCCCGGGACAGGGGCCACGAGCAGTACTTC. The chain combines TRBV25-1 with TRBJ2-7; the match to TRBD1 covers 10 bases. The CDR3 loop spans 14 amino acids. In germline, CDR1 is MGHDK, CDR2 SYGVNS. The junction had 7 bases not matched to a gene; V was cut back by 6 bases and J by 5 bases.

J is TRBJ2-3 and V is TRBV19; D call uncertain. V lost 3 bases and J lost 2, with 12 bases in between. The CDR3 is made up of 15 amino acids. Germline V lookup: CDR1 LNHDA, CDR2 SQIVND (reference sequence). This CDR3 reads CASSMVSGSTDTQYF. CDR3 in DNA: TGTGCCAGTAGTATGGTCTCAGGATCCACAGATACGCAGTATTTT.

The chain couples TRBV27 to TRBJ2-3; 8 nucleotides match TRBD2. This CDR3 has 16 residues. V lost 7 bases and J lost 6; bases outside the gene matches: 15. The germline CDR1 and CDR2 sequences are MNHEY and SMNVEV (reference sequence). The CDR3 bases are TGTGCCAGCATCCCCTTCGGAGCGGGAGACCCCGATACGCAGTATTTT. Translation gives CASIPFGAGDPDTQYF.

V usage is TRBV10-3 and J usage is TRBJ2-7; D is uncertain. The CDR3 is 14 amino acids. Per germline, CDR1 ENHRY and CDR2 SYGVKD. V was clipped by 7 bases and J by 0 bases, with 13 bases between them. For the CDR3, the DNA is TGTGCCATCACGACGACGCCCAGCTCCTACGAGCAGTACTTC. Translating gives CAITTTPSSYEQYF.

The chain uses TRBV20-1 and TRBJ2-1; TRBD2 might be the D (6 bases). The CDR3 covers 15 residues. Trimming pared 0 bases from V and 4 bases from J, leaving 13 bases between. Germline CDR1 is DFQATT and CDR2 is SNEGSKA (reference sequence). The CDR3 coding sequence is TGCAGTGCTAGAGAGGGCCAGCGGGCATACAATGAGCAGTTCTTC. As protein: CSAREGQRAYNEQFF.

The table lists this clonotype with many counts. J is TRBJ2-1 and V is TRBV7-9; D not certain. From germline, CDR1 is SEHNR and CDR2 FQNEAQ (reference sequence). There are 13 residues in the CDR3. Trimming removed 0 bases at V and 10 bases at J, with 10 bases between. The CDR3 sequence is CASSLALRQEQFF. CDR3 nucleotide sequence: TGTGCCAGCAGCTTAGCGCTAAGGCAGGAGCAGTTCTTC.

This rearrangement joins TRBV6-1 to TRBJ2-5; tentatively, D is TRBD1 or TRBD2 (6 bases each). The CDR3 covers 14 residues. Germline CDR1 and CDR2: MNHNS and SASEGT. V was trimmed by 2 bases and J by 3 bases, leaving 10 bases between them. In DNA form, the CDR3 reads TGTGCCAGCAGTGAATTTAGGGGGGAAGAGACCCAGTACTTC. As protein: CASSEFRGEETQYF.

This clonotype was observed at least ten times. V and J are TRBV2 and TRBJ2-5; D may match TRBD1 or TRBD2 (5 bases each). The CDR3 spans 16 residues. In germline, CDR1 is SNHLY, CDR2 FYNNEI. V was clipped by 7 bases and J by 2 bases, with 20 bases between them. CDR3 nucleotide sequence: TGTGCCAGCACCTCCGGTTTTGGGGGAGAGCAAGAGACCCAGTACTTC. Translated: CASTSGFGGEQETQYF.

V and J are TRBV20-1 and TRBJ2-1, with D hard to call. There are 13 residues in the CDR3. Between the trimmed V and J ends, which lost 7 bases and 8 bases, there was a span of 18 bases. Per germline, CDR1 DFQATT and CDR2 SNEGSKA (reference sequence). DNA for the CDR3: TGCAGTGAGGTAGGGCGACTTTTTGATGAGCAGTTCTTC. As protein: CSEVGRLFDEQFF.

The chain employs TRBV11-2 and TRBJ1-2; 10 bases line up with TRBD1. In germline, CDR1 is SGHAT, CDR2 FQNNGV. The trim removed 5 bases at V and 6 bases at J, leaving 3 bases unmatched. The CDR3 runs to 13 residues. The CDR3 loop is CASSIGQGDGYTF. The CDR3 DNA reads TGTGCCAGCAGCATCGGACAGGGGGATGGCTACACCTTC.

The V call is TRBV20-1, the J call TRBJ2-7; perhaps TRBD2 as D (6 bases). The CDR3 covers 13 residues. Trimming stripped 5 bases from V and 4 bases from J, with 15 bases between. Germline CDR1 reads DFQATT; CDR2 reads SNEGSKA (reference sequence). CDR3: CSAPSPGGYEQYF. In DNA form, the CDR3 reads TGCAGTGCTCCGTCACCCGGGGGTTACGAGCAGTACTTC.

This clonotype has a handful of counts. At one boundary the junction diverges from the germline segment, which might be a read error. The CDR3 reads CASSYVGYNQPQHF. The CDR3 DNA reads TGTGCCAGCAGTTACGTGGGTTATAATCAGCCCCAGCATTTT. This chain joins TRBV10-1 and TRBJ1-5, with D hard to call. The CDR3 covers 14 residues. Germline values: CDR1 WNHNN, CDR2 SYGVQD (reference sequence).

This clonotype was detected ten times or more. The chain recombines TRBV16 with TRBJ2-4; no reliable D call. The CDR3 is 13 amino acids. Germline lookup yields CDR1 KGHSY and CDR2 FQNENV. With 1 base removed from V and 5 bases from J, the gap between germline ends came to 6 bases. DNA for the CDR3: TGTGCCAGCAGCCAATACTCAGAAAACATTCAGTACTTC. Translation: CASSQYSENIQYF. The variable domain in full, completed from reference TRBV16 and TRBJ2-4, reads GEEVAQTPKHLVRGEGQKAKLYCAPIKGHSYVFWYQQVLKNEFKFLISFQNENVFDETGMPKERFSAKCLPNSPCSLEIQATKLEDSAVYFCASSQYSENIQYFGAGTRLSVL.

The chain couples TRBV20-1 to TRBJ1-6; D remains ambiguous. This CDR3 comprises 13 residues. The germline V gene has CDR1 DFQATT and CDR2 SNEGSKA (reference sequence). Deletions cut 1 base from V and 4 bases from J, with 5 bases between. This chain's CDR3 is CSARVDYNSPLHF. In DNA, the CDR3 is TGCAGTGCTAGAGTTGATTATAATTCACCCCTCCACTTT.

V usage is TRBV25-1 and J usage is TRBJ2-3; 8 nucleotides align to TRBD2. The CDR3 covers 15 residues. V trimming: 4 bases; J trimming: 5 bases; junction bases outside the gene matches: 8. CDR1 is MGHDK and CDR2 is SYGVNS in the germline V gene. CDR3 DNA: TGTGCCAGCAGTGCTCAAGCGGGGGCAGGAGATACGCAGTATTTT. Protein sequence: CASSAQAGAGDTQYF.

This clonotype was counted ten times or more. The chain carries TRBV15 and TRBJ2-5, with TRBD2 matching over 9 bases. The CDR3 is made up of 14 amino acids. V was pared by 3 bases and J by 2 bases, with 1 base of the junction left unmatched. Germline V gene sequence: CDR1 LNHNV, CDR2 YYDKDF (reference sequence). DNA for the CDR3: TGTGCCACCAGCAGCCTAGCGGGGCAAGAGACCCAGTACTTC. It codes for CATSSLAGQETQYF.

The CDR3 is CASSLVPNNYGYTF. DNA of the CDR3: TGTGCCAGCAGCTTAGTTCCGAACAACTATGGCTACACCTTC. The chain links TRBV9 to TRBJ1-2, with unresolved D. Between the trimmed V and J ends, which lost 4 bases and 2 bases, there was a span of 12 bases. The CDR3 contains 14 residues. Germline loops: CDR1 SGDLS, CDR2 YYNGEE.

Many counts were recorded for this clonotype. CDR3 amino acids: CSATTGWASGNTIYF. As DNA, the CDR3 is TGCAGTGCTACCACCGGCTGGGCTTCTGGAAACACCATATATTTT. The rearrangement uses TRBV20-1 and TRBJ1-3; D gene unclear. The V and J ends lost 4 bases and 1 base respectively, with 14 bases between them. This CDR3 spans 15 amino acids. Germline V gene sequence: CDR1 DFQATT, CDR2 SNEGSKA (reference sequence).

This clonotype was recorded at least ten times. The chain is built from TRBV3-1 and TRBJ2-5, with D uncertain. CDR1 and CDR2 (germline): LGHDT, YNNKEL (reference sequence). The CDR3 contains 11 residues. V dropped 4 bases and J dropped 2 bases, with 2 bases sitting between them. For the CDR3, the DNA is TGTGCCAGCAGCCGTCAAGAGACCCAGTACTTC. This gives the protein CASSRQETQYF.

With regard to this clonotype: An end of the junction does not agree with germline; a read error may underlie this. The gene calls are TRBV15 and TRBJ1-6; TRBD1 aligns across 10 bases. This CDR3 has 16 amino acids. CDR1 is LNHNV, CDR2 YYDKDF, per germline (reference sequence). As DNA, the CDR3 is TGTCCCACCAGCAGTCCGAGACAGGGGGCATGGTCACCCCTCCACTTT. It codes for CPTSSPRQGAWSPLHF.

The chain couples TRBV10-3 to TRBJ2-2, with D perhaps matching TRBD1 (6 bases). This CDR3 region has 14 residues. Trimming stripped 6 bases from V and 2 bases from J, with 10 bases between. Germline-derived CDR1 and CDR2 are ENHRY and SYGVKD. CDR3 bases: TGTGCCATCAGGGACAGCCTAAACACCGGGGAGCTGTTTTTT. This encodes CAIRDSLNTGELFF.

The CDR3 coding sequence is TGTGCCAGTAGCAATGACAGGGAACAGCCCCAGCATTTT. It yields the protein CASSNDREQPQHF. V gene TRBV19 combines with J gene TRBJ1-5, with 7 bases identical to TRBD1. CDR3 length: 13 amino acids. The germline V gene has CDR1 LNHDA and CDR2 SQIVND (reference sequence). The junction had 6 bases not matched to a gene; V was cut back by 6 bases and J by 7 bases.

This chain uses TRBV6-4 with TRBJ2-1; D gene ambiguous. Germline CDR1 is MRHNA and CDR2 is SNTAGT. The CDR3 totals 14 residues. With 3 bases removed from V and 10 bases from J, the gap between germline ends came to 16 bases. CDR3 in DNA: TGTGCCAGCAGTGAACTCGGACGCTCTAAGGAGCAGTTCTTC. Translated, it gives CASSELGRSKEQFF.

The chain has TRBV19 and TRBJ2-3; possibly TRBD1 or TRBD2 for D (5 bases each). The V end was cut by 6 bases, the J end by 3 bases, with 16 bases between. This CDR3 has 15 amino acids. Germline V gene lookup returns CDR1 LNHDA and CDR2 SQIVND (reference sequence). CDR3 in DNA: TGTGCCAGTAGAGACCGGGACGGGGCAACAGATACGCAGTATTTT. It yields the protein CASRDRDGATDTQYF. The entire variable domain, with the rest obtained from reference TRBV19 and TRBJ2-3, is as follows: DGGITQSPKYLFRKEGQNVTLSCEQNLNHDAMYWYRQDPGQGLRLIYYSQIVNDFQKGDIAEGYSVSREKKESFPLTVTSAQKNPTAFYLCASRDRDGATDTQYFGPGTRLTVL.

On this clonotype: A much larger clone differs from this one at a single base, so this may be a read error. This chain links TRBV12-3 or TRBV12-4 with TRBJ2-3; TRBD2 might be the D (5 bases). Trimming took off 2 bases at V and 0 bases at J, with 6 bases between the two ends. The CDR3 extends over 14 amino acids. CDR3 in DNA: TGTGCCAGCAGTTTATCGGGAAGCACAGATACGCAGTATTTT. Its protein is CASSLSGSTDTQYF.

This clonotype was seen at least ten times. The CDR3 coding sequence is TGTGCCAGTAGTATAGGACCCGGAAACCTCAATGAGCAGTTCTTC. Translated, it gives CASSIGPGNLNEQFF. This rearrangement joins TRBV19 to TRBJ2-1; D unclear. The CDR3 extends over 15 amino acids. Trimming removed 1 base from V and 6 bases from J, with 13 bases in between. CDR1 is LNHDA, CDR2 SQIVND, per germline (reference sequence).

Turning to this clonotype: A read error may be the cause here, since a much bigger clone is one base away. This chain links TRBV7-8 with TRBJ2-5; possible D gene TRBD1, 6 bases. Per germline, CDR1 SGHVS and CDR2 FQNEAQ. This CDR3 comprises 15 residues. The CDR3 loop is CASSSTEGVQGTQYF. The CDR3, as DNA: TGTGCCAGCAGCTCCACCGAGGGGGTTCAAGGGACCCAGTACTTC.

In its sample, this clonotype was seen many times. The V call is TRBV2, the J call TRBJ1-5, with TRBD1 matching 8 bases. Trimming cost V 3 bases and J 7 bases; bases outside gene matches: 11. The CDR3 length is 16 residues. Per the germline V gene, CDR1 is SNHLY and CDR2 is FYNNEI. The DNA of the CDR3 is TGTGCCAGCAGTGATATACAGGGGGGGGCAAGACAGCCCCAGCATTTT. Encoded protein: CASSDIQGGARQPQHF.